This T cell receptor beta chain derives from a study of response to subunit inactivated influenza vaccine (dated by TCRdb to between 2018 and 2020). With regard to the full study: Deep quantitative profiling of the T cell receptor repertoire was used in the study to follow responses to a trivalent subunit inactivated influenza vaccine. Beyond this particular receptor, the publication reports: The authors suggested that each seasonal influenza vaccination may recruit only a limited number of new T cells.

The receptor library was made with RT-PCR. The data were produced on an Illumina HiSeq 2500. TCRdb's own reprocessing of the public reads used fastp at Q25 and MiXCR and kept productive beta chains. One record per CDR3 amino acid sequence lists the most common genes and DNA. This sample is represented by about 180,000 distinct CDR3 sequences; about 9.3% of them were singletons. Jointly, the top ten make up about a tenth of the sample. A word on this clonotype: Its cognate antigen has yet to be identified. No base quality values were provided; no much bigger clone lies one nucleotide off.

According to the germline V gene, CDR1 reads MDHEN and CDR2 reads SYDVKM. The cysteine opens and the phenylalanine closes a CDR3 of 15 amino acids. Here the CDR3 DNA is all that survives: 45 bases in frame from base 1. V is trimmed back by 1 base and J by 6 bases, and the junction contains 9 bases that no gene match accounts for. This receptor was obtained from a man in his fifties who received an inactivated influenza vaccine. Donor details come from another sample of the same person, matched by shared clones. The material sequenced was non-naive T cells sorted from PBMCs, taken on the day of vaccination. The intended sense of this specimen's cell subset or site label: memory T cell fraction. The sequence is built from TRBV28 and TRBJ2-7; 7 bases in the middle match TRBD1. This receptor carries the CDR3 CASSLLGTGEREQYF. The DNA sequence is given as TGTGCCAGCAGTTTATTGGGTACAGGGGAGCGCGAGCAGTACTTC.